In its sample, the clone carrying this T cell receptor beta chain was seen a few times. Antigen unknown. One end of the junction does not line up with germline, which may come from a read error. Individuals selected for sequencing had exhibited CD8+CD57+ cell expansion on flow cytometry. Severe acquired aplastic anemia was present in every patient. CDR3 and TCR beta VDJ profiling relied on genomic DNA as the template. MiXCR was run by TCRdb on the reads, yielding one entry per CDR3 protein. The repertoire holds about 260,000 distinct CDR3 sequences, with approximately 82% as singletons. This specimen belongs to a study of CD8+CD57+ T cells in acquired aplastic anemia. Findings of the study overall: Patients and healthy controls showed no significant CD8+ Simpson's diversity difference.

Sequencing was done on a sample of sorted CD4+, CD8+, or CD8+CD57+ T cells (not recorded which) from PBMCs. The source is a human donor with aplastic anemia.

The CDR3 bases are TGCGCCAGCAGCTTGGAATTCTACGGGAACACCGGGGAGCTGTACTTC. It yields the protein CASSLEFYGNTGELYF. The chain carries TRBV5-1 and TRBJ2-7; D possibly corresponds to TRBD2 (5 bases). This CDR3 is 16 amino acids long. Germline V CDR1 and CDR2: SGHRS, YFSETQ.